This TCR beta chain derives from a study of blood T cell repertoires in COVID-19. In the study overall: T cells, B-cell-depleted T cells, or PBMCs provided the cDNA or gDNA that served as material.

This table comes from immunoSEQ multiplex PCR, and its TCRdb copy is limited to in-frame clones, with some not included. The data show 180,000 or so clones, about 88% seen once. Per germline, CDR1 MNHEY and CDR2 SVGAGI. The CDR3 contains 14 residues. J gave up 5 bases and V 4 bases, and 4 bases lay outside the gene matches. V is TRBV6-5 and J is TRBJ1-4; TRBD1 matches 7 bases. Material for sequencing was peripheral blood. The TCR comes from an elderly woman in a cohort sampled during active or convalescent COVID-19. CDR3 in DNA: TGTGCCAGCAGTTTAGGGGGCGTAAATGAAAAACTGTTTTTT. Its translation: CASSLGGVNEKLFF.